The source of this T cell receptor beta chain is a study of cytomegalovirus exposure and HLA in healthy donors. Overall study results and limits: The study designated about 160 TCR beta chains cytomegalovirus-associated. Across donors, most TCRs were seen rarely, yet some public ones were widespread.

CDR1 and CDR2 from the germline V gene are MDHEN and SYDVKM. J was trimmed by 6 bases and V by 6 bases; bases with no gene match: 9. CDR3 size: 15 residues. On this clone: Antigen specificity is unknown.

The PCR was carried out with 60 Vbeta primers and 13 Jbeta primers. The assay was immunoSEQ multiplex PCR, and TCRdb's table has in-frame clones only and misses some. The data contain 150,000 or so clones, roughly 70% of them singletons. The chain links TRBV28 to TRBJ2-1; 9 bases are a match to TRBD2. The source material was PBMCs. This receptor was taken from a man aged 25-45 years in good health and CMV-seropositive. The CDR3 DNA reads TGTGCCAGCAGGACCTTAGCGGGAGTTAGCAATGAGCAGTTCTTC. Protein sequence: CASRTLAGVSNEQFF.